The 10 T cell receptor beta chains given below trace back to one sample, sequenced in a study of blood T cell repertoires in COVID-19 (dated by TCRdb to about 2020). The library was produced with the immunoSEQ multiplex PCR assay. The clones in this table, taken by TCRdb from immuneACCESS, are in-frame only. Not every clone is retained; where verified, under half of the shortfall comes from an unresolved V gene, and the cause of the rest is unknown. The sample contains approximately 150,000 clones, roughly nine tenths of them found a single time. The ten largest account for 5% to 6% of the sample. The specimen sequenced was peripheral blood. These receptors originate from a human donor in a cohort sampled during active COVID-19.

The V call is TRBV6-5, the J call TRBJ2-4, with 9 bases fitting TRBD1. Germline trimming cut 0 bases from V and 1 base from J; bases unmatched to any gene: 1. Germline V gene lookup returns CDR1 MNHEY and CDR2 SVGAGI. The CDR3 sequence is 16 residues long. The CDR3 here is CASSYSGQGAKNIQYF. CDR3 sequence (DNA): TGTGCCAGCAGTTACTCCGGACAGGGGGCCAAAAACATTCAGTACTTC.

This CDR3 reads CASSLVWREQYF. The DNA for the CDR3 is TGTGCCAGCAGTTTAGTGTGGAGGGAGCAGTACTTC. The rearrangement uses TRBV12-3 or TRBV12-4 and TRBJ2-7; a weak D match, TRBD2 (5 bases). CDR3 length equals 12 residues. The V end was cut by 1 base, the J end by 7 bases, with 8 bases between.

The CDR3 reads CASGQGGLRYF. CDR3 DNA sequence: TGTGCCAGCGGGCAGGGAGGGTTGCGGTACTTC. The chain has TRBV7-9 and TRBJ2-7, with 7 bases identical to TRBD2. V lost 8 bases to trimming and J lost 12 bases; unmatched junction nucleotides: 10. Germline loops: CDR1 SEHNR, CDR2 FQNEAQ (reference sequence). The CDR3 runs 11 residues.

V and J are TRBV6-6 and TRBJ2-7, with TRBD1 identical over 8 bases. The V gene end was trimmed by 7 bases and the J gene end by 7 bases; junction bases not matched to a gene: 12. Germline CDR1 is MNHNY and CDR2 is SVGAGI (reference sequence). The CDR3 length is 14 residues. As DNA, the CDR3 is TGTGCCAGCATCGTGTCCCAGGGGGCAGGAGAGCAGTACTTC. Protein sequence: CASIVSQGAGEQYF.

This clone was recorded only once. The CDR3 DNA sequence: TGTGCCAGCAGTTTCGTTGACAGAGAAGGCTACACCTTC. Encoded protein: CASSFVDREGYTF. The chain combines TRBV28 with TRBJ1-2; D is possibly TRBD1 (5 bases). V lost 3 bases, J lost 8 bases, and 13 bases lay in between. The CDR3 consists of 13 residues. Germline V gene data show CDR1 as MDHEN and CDR2 as SYDVKM.

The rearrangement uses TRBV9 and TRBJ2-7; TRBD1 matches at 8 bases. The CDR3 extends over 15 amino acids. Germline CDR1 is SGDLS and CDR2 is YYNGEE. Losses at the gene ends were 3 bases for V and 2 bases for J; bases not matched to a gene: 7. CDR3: CASSDPTGDTYEQYF. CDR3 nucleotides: TGTGCCAGCAGCGACCCGACAGGGGATACCTACGAGCAGTACTTC.

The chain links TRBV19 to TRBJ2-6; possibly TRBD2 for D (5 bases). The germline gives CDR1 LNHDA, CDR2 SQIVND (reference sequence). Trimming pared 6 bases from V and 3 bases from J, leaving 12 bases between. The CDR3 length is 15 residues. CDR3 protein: CASRSEGGGANVLTF. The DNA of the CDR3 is TGTGCCAGTAGGAGTGAGGGTGGTGGGGCCAACGTCCTGACTTTC.

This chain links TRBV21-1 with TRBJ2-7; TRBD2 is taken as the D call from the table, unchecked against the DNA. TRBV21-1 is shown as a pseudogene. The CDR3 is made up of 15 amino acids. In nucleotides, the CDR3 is TGTGCCAGCAGCCAGAAGCGGGAGGGAACCTACGAGCAGTACTTC. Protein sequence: CASSQKREGTYEQYF.

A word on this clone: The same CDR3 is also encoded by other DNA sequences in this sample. CDR3 DNA: TGCAGCGTTCGGGGTCAAGAGACCCAGTACTTC. Translating gives CSVRGQETQYF. This chain joins TRBV29-1 and TRBJ2-5, with D perhaps matching TRBD2 (5 bases). Trimming shortened V by 5 bases and J by 2 bases, and 6 bases separated the two germline ends. The CDR3 totals 11 residues. The V gene's germline CDR1 is SQVTM and CDR2 ANQGSEA.

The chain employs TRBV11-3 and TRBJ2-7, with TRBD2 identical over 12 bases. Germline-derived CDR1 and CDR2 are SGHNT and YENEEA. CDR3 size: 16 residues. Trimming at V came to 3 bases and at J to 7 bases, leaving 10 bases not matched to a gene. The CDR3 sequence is CASSFQTSGSPTEQYF. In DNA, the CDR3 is TGTGCCAGCAGCTTTCAGACTAGCGGGAGTCCCACAGAGCAGTACTTC.